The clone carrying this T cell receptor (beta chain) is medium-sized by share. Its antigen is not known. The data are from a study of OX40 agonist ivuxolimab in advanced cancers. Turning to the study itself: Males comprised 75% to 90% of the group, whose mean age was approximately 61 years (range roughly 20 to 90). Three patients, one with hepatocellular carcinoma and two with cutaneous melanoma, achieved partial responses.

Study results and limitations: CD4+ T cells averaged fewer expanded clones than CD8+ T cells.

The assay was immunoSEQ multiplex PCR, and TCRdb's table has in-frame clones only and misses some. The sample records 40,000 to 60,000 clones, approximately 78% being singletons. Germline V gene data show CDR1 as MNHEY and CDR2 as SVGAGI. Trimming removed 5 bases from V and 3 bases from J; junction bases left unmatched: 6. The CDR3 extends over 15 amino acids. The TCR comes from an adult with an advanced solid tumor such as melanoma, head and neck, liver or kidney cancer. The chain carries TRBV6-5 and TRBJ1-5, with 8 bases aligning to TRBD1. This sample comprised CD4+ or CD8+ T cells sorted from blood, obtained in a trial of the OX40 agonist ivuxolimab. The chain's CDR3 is CASSKTGADNQPQHF. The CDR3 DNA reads TGTGCCAGCAGTAAGACAGGGGCCGACAATCAGCCCCAGCATTTT.